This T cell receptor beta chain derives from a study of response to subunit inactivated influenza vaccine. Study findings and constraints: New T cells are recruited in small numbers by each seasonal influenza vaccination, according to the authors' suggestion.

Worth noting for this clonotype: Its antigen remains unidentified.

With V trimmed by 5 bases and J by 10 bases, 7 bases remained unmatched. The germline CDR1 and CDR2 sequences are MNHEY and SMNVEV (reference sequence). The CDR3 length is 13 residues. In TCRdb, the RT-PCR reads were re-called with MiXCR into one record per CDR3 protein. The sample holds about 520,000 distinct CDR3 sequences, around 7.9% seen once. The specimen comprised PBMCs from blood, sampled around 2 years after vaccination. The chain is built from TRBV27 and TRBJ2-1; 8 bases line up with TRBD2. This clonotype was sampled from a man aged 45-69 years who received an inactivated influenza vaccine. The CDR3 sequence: CASSLGLAGEQFF. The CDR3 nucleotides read TGTGCCAGCAGTCTCGGACTAGCAGGGGAGCAGTTCTTC.